This T cell receptor (beta chain) was recovered during a study of human T cells and chemical hapten exposure. This clonotype was counted only a few times. One entry per CDR3 protein, called by TCRdb with MiXCR from the RACE reads. The sample gives around 39,000 distinct CDR3 sequences, about 6.3% of which show up once; roughly 9% is in the top ten. CDR3 length equals 15 residues. The trim removed 2 bases at V and 4 bases at J, leaving 7 bases unmatched. Noted time point: patch test 1, 2 weeks after DPC sensitization. The treatment denotes: therapeutic diphenylcyclopropenone sensitization with weekly scalp DPC. Sequencing started from total RNA isolated from unfractionated whole blood.

V is TRBV12-3 or TRBV12-4 and J is TRBJ2-5, with TRBD2 matching over 7 bases. Material: whole blood, obtained in connection with sensitization to the hapten diphenylcyclopropenone (DPC). This receptor was identified in a woman between 25 and 40 years old with alopecia areata. Some clones in this sample may be carry-over from other donors' samples. CDR3 bases: TGTGCCAGCAGTTTAAATCGGGGGGTTGGAGAGACCCAGTACTTC. Translated: CASSLNRGVGETQYF.